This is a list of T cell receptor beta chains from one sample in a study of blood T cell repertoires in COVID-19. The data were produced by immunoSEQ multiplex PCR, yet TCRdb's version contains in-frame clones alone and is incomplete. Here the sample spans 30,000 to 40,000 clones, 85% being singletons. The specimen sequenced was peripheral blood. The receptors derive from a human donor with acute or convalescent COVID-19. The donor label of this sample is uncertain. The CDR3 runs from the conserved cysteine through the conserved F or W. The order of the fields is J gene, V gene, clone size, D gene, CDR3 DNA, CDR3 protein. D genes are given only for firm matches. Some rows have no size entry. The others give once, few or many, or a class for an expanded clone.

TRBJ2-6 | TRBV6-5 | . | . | TGTGCCAGCAGCAGGGTTGGTGGGGCCAACGTCCTGACTTTC | CASSRVGGANVLTF
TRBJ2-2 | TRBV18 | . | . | TGTGCCAGCTCTGAGTCCCAGGGGAACACCGGGGAGCTGTTTTTT | CASSESQGNTGELFF
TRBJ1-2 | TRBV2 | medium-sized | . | TGTGCCAGCAGTGAATTAAAGGGGCATGGCTACACCTTC | CASSELKGHGYTF
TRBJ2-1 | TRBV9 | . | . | TGTGCCAGCAGCGTAGCTCCGGACAATGAGCAGTTCTTC | CASSVAPDNEQFF
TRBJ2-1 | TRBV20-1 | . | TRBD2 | TGCAGTGCTAGTCTGGGGGGGGAAGTATCCTACAATGAGCAGTTCTTC | CSASLGGEVSYNEQFF
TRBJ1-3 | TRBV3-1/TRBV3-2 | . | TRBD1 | TGTGCCAGCAGCCAAGGACAGGGTTTAGGGTCTGGAAACACCATATATTTT | CASSQGQGLGSGNTIYF
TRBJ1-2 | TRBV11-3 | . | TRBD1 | TGTGCCAGCAGCCGGGGACAGTCCTATGGCTACACCTTC | CASSRGQSYGYTF
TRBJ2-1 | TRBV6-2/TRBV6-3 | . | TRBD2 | TGTGCCAGCAGTTGGTCCGGGACTAGCTTCTCCTCCTACAATGAGCAGTTCTTC | CASSWSGTSFSSYNEQFF
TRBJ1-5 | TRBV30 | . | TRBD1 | TGTGCCTGGACGGGACAGGGGGCCGCTCAGCCCCAGCATTTT | CAWTGQGAAQPQHF
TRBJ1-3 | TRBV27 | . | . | TGTGCCAGCATGAAAGGCACTATCTCTGGAAACACCATATATTTT | CASMKGTISGNTIYF
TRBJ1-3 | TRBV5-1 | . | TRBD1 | TGCGCCAGCAGCTTGGTCCGACAGGGAAATGGAAACACCATATATTTT | CASSLVRQGNGNTIYF
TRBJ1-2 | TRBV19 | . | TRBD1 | TGTGCCAGTAGTGAGACAGGGGCTAACTATGGCTACACCTTC | CASSETGANYGYTF